The clone carrying this T cell receptor beta chain was detected only a few times. This sample was taken from a study of Graves' ophthalmopathy and Graves' hyperthyroidism. CDR1 and CDR2 from the germline V gene are LNHDA and SQIVND (reference sequence). This CDR3 is 17 amino acids long. V was clipped by 7 bases and J by 3 bases; unmatched bases: 13. Beta-chain TCR CDR3 regions were amplified from RNA transcripts. HTBI primers were employed in first-round RT-PCR, then a second-round multiplex PCR followed. TCRdb re-analysed the multiplex PCR reads in MiXCR, keeping a single row per CDR3 protein. The data hold a few hundred thousand distinct CDR3 sequences, with about 35% observed a single time.

The clonotype originates from an adult man with Graves' hyperthyroidism. This chain uses TRBV19 with TRBJ2-5; 11 bases are a match to TRBD1. Sequenced sample: peripheral blood or thyroid tissue (not recorded which). CDR3 nucleotide sequence: TGTGCCAGTACCACCAGCGGACAGGGGGCAGTAGAAGAGACCCAGTACTTC. Protein product: CASTTSGQGAVEETQYF.